A single T cell receptor beta chain is shown here with its context. Authors' processing steps: Reference gene primers were amplified, and this amplification served to estimate nucleated cell counts. Here immunoSEQ multiplex PCR was the method, and the copy in TCRdb shows in-frame clones only, minus some. D and trimming were read from the DNA, whereas the V and J calls and clone size are those reported in that table. The sample has 55,000 to 75,000 clones, around four fifths seen once. These data come from a study of blood T cell repertoires in COVID-19. Across the whole study: Samples representing acute and convalescent COVID-19 were sourced from the United States, Italy and Spain. T cells, B-cell-depleted T cells, or PBMCs supplied cDNA or gDNA.

The receptor was derived from a human donor in a cohort sampled during active COVID-19. The sample consisted of peripheral blood.

DNA of the CDR3: TGCGCCCGCGGGGGCATGGGGGGCCATAACACCGGGGAGCTGTTTTTT. This translates into CARGGMGGHNTGELFF. The chain recombines TRBV5-1 with TRBJ2-2, with D possibly TRBD2 on 7 matching bases. The CDR3 has 16 residues. Germline values: CDR1 SGHRS, CDR2 YFSETQ. V dropped 10 bases and J dropped 2 bases, with 21 bases sitting between them.